This T cell receptor (beta chain) was sequenced in a study of Ad26.COV2.S vaccination and SARS-CoV-2 variants. Regarding the study as a whole: Vaccinated and placebo-treated recipients had similar non-spike TCR breadth.

The treatment here: around 19 received Ad26.COV2.S at low or high dose, single or two shots; five or six received placebo; per-sample allocation not given. Each sample was drawn 63 days after the first injection (of vaccine or placebo). Trimming cost V 8 bases and J 6 bases; bases outside gene matches: 9. This CDR3 has 15 residues. Germline V gene sequence: CDR1 SNHLY, CDR2 FYNNEI. TCRdb keeps only in-frame clones here, not all; method: immunoSEQ multiplex PCR. The sample shows roughly 380,000 clones, approximately 81% of them seen only once. As concerns this clone: Its antigen is not known.

The sequence derives from a person aged 18-60 years who received the Ad26.COV2.S COVID-19 vaccine or a placebo. The sample consisted of peripheral blood, taken in a trial of Ad26.COV2.S vaccine versus placebo. J is TRBJ2-3 and V is TRBV2, with TRBD2 matching 12 bases. The CDR3: CASAPLAGGYDTQYF. The CDR3 nucleotides are TGTGCCAGCGCCCCACTAGCGGGGGGATACGATACGCAGTATTTT.